One and the same sample provided the 29 T cell receptor beta chains below, sequenced in a study of T cell responses to AZD1222 COVID-19 vaccine. Sequencing was performed with immunoSEQ multiplex PCR; in TCRdb, only in-frame clones are kept and a portion is missing. Here the sample spans under 150,000 clones, 65% to 90% being singletons. The sequences come from peripheral blood, collected 28 days after the second dose of the MenACWY control vaccine. All receptors come from an adult who received the MenACWY meningococcal vaccine as a control.

This clone was found a few times. V is TRBV11-3 and J is TRBJ2-7; maybe TRBD2 (6 bases). Trimming removed 5 bases at V and 3 bases at J, with 20 bases between. The CDR3 length is 16 residues. Germline V gene data show CDR1 as SGHNT and CDR2 as YENEEA. This CDR3 is CASSQSFRRESYEQYF. The CDR3 DNA follows: TGTGCCAGCAGCCAGAGCTTTCGGAGGGAGAGCTACGAGCAGTACTTC. The whole variable domain, remainder taken from reference TRBV11-3 and TRBJ2-7, is EAGVVQSPRYKIIEKKQPVAFWCNPISGHNTLYWYLQNLGQGPELLIRYENEEAVDDSQLPKDRFSAERLKGVDSTLKIQPAELGDSAVYLCASSQSFRRESYEQYFGPGTRLTVT.

CDR3 sequence: CASSRNLDTEAFF. For the CDR3, the DNA is TGTGCCAGCAGCCGTAACTTGGACACTGAAGCTTTCTTT. The chain is built from TRBV14 and TRBJ1-1; D remains unclear. V was clipped by 4 bases and J by 3 bases, with 9 bases between them. Germline V CDR1 and CDR2: SGHDN, FVKESK. The CDR3 extends over 13 amino acids.

The chain employs TRBV5-6 and TRBJ1-1; unclear D gene. Trimming removed 0 bases from V and 1 base from J, with 13 bases in between. The CDR3 loop spans 16 amino acids. The germline CDR1 and CDR2 sequences are SGHDT and YYEEEE. The DNA for the CDR3 is TGTGCCAGCAGCTTGGGGGGAGGGTCTAGGAACACTGAAGCTTTCTTT. Translated: CASSLGGGSRNTEAFF.

The rearrangement joins TRBV29-1 to TRBJ2-3; a possible D gene is TRBD2 (6 bases). Trimming removed 4 bases from V and 1 base from J, with 12 bases in between. Germline CDR1 is SQVTM and CDR2 is ANQGSEA. The CDR3 sequence is 14 residues long. DNA for the CDR3: TGCAGCGTTGGATTGGGGACTCGCACAGATACGCAGTATTTT. Translating gives CSVGLGTRTDTQYF.

A note on this clone: This specimen includes other DNA sequences encoding the same CDR3. This chain uses TRBV2 with TRBJ1-1; D may be TRBD1 (5 bases). Looked up from germline, CDR1 is SNHLY and CDR2 is FYNNEI. The CDR3 totals 14 residues. The ends were cut back, 5 bases at V and 3 bases at J, with 13 bases in the middle. CDR3 sequence: CASSRLGGDTEAFF. The CDR3 region has the DNA TGTGCCAGCAGTAGACTGGGGGGGGACACTGAAGCTTTCTTT.

This chain links TRBV10-2 with TRBJ2-7; D gene uncertain. Germline values: CDR1 WSHSY, CDR2 SAAADI. V dropped 8 bases and J dropped 2 bases, with 13 bases sitting between them. This CDR3 spans 13 amino acids. The CDR3 region is CASGVDLPYEQYV. CDR3 nucleotides: TGCGCCAGCGGTGTCGACCTCCCCTACGAGCAGTACGTC.

This chain connects TRBV11-2 to TRBJ2-1; D may correspond to TRBD1 or TRBD2 (7 bases each). The CDR3 spans 18 residues. CDR1 SGHAT and CDR2 FQNNGV come from the germline V gene. V dropped 1 base and J dropped 10 bases, with 26 bases sitting between them. CDR3 residues: CASSLAYRGGGGRREQFF. The CDR3 nucleotides are TGTGCCAGCAGCTTAGCATACAGGGGCGGGGGCGGTAGGCGGGAGCAGTTCTTC. Looking up the rest from reference TRBV11-2 and TRBJ2-1 gives the full variable domain: EAGVAQSPRYKIIEKRQSVAFWCNPISGHATLYWYQQILGQGPKLLIQFQNNGVVDDSQLPKDRFSAERLKGVDSTLKIQPAKLEDSAVYLCASSLAYRGGGGRREQFFGPGTRLTVL.

This chain links TRBV12-5 with TRBJ2-7; 11 nucleotides line up with TRBD1. Germline V gene lookup returns CDR1 LGHNT and CDR2 FRNRAP. This CDR3 spans 15 amino acids. J lost 3 bases, V lost 4 bases, and 5 bases had no gene match. This chain's CDR3 is CASGSDRGLLYEQYF. In nucleotides, the CDR3 is TGTGCTAGTGGTTCGGACAGGGGGCTCCTCTACGAGCAGTACTTC.

The V gene is TRBV5-1, the J gene TRBJ2-7; no clear D gene. The V end was cut by 0 bases, the J end by 6 bases, with 13 bases between. The CDR3 consists of 14 residues. Per the germline V gene, CDR1 is SGHRS and CDR2 is YFSETQ. The CDR3 nucleotides read TGCGCCAGCAGCTTGGTCCCCGACTCGGGCGAGCAGTACTTC. Protein: CASSLVPDSGEQYF.

The chain joins TRBV27 to TRBJ1-2; D might be TRBD1 (5 bases). CDR1 and CDR2 (germline): MNHEY, SMNVEV (reference sequence). The CDR3 length is 16 residues. V was cut by 6 bases and J by 8 bases, with 25 bases left in between. CDR3 in amino acids: CASRRGTVDQVGGYTF. In DNA, the CDR3 is TGTGCCAGCAGACGAGGGACGGTAGACCAAGTTGGAGGCTACACCTTC.

The gene calls are TRBV6-2 or TRBV6-3 and TRBJ1-1; maybe TRBD1 (6 bases). From germline, CDR1 is MNHEY and CDR2 SVGEGT. This CDR3 has 14 amino acids. V shed 4 bases and J shed 1 base, with 10 bases lying between them. CDR3 sequence (DNA): TGTGCCAGCAGTTTGGGGGCGGGGAACACTGAAGCTTTCTTT. Its protein is CASSLGAGNTEAFF.

The V and J genes are TRBV21-1 and TRBJ2-2; the table's TRBD2 call for D was not verified on the DNA. TRBV21-1 is noted as a pseudogene. CDR3 length equals 16 residues. The CDR3 region has the DNA TGTGCCAGCAGCAAAGCGCTGGCGGCGAACACCGGGGAGCTGTTTTTT. It translates to CASSKALAANTGELFF.

The CDR3 DNA sequence: TGCGCCACCGGCAGCTACCCGTACGAGCAGTACTTC. As protein: CATGSYPYEQYF. The V gene is TRBV23-1, the J gene TRBJ2-7; D ambiguous. TRBV23-1 is an ORF; its function is uncertain. Trimming left V 10 bases short and J 4 bases short, with 14 bases between. The CDR3 totals 12 residues.

This clone was detected once. The chain recombines TRBV10-3 with TRBJ2-1; 11 nucleotides line up with TRBD2. The CDR3 spans 14 residues. Germline V lookup: CDR1 ENHRY, CDR2 SYGVKD. The ends lost 6 bases at V and 8 bases at J; junction bases unmatched: 6. CDR3 protein: CAISLAGGEDEQFF. The CDR3 DNA follows: TGTGCCATCAGCCTAGCGGGGGGTGAGGATGAGCAGTTCTTC.

This chain uses TRBV11-2 with TRBJ2-1, with D possibly TRBD2 on 7 matching bases. This CDR3 contains 15 residues. Germline V lookup: CDR1 SGHAT, CDR2 FQNNGV. V gave up 6 bases and J gave up 2 bases, with 14 bases separating them. CDR3 sequence reads: CASRGGAGPYNEQFF. CDR3 sequence (DNA): TGTGCCAGCAGGGGGGGGGCTGGACCCTACAATGAGCAGTTCTTC.

V and J are TRBV6-5 and TRBJ1-1, with D possibly being TRBD1 (6 bases). This CDR3 region has 13 residues. Trimming cost V 6 bases and J 5 bases, with 13 bases left between them. CDR1 and CDR2 (germline): MNHEY, SVGAGI. Written as DNA, the CDR3 is TGTGCCAGCAGCCGGGGGCTAAGGACTGAAGCTTTCTTT. Encoded protein: CASSRGLRTEAFF.

This chain links TRBV24-1 with TRBJ2-2; 8 bases agree with TRBD1. V shed 4 bases and J 6 bases; nucleotides not matched to a gene: 3. The CDR3 sequence is 14 residues long. Germline CDR1 KGHDR, CDR2 SFDVKD. CDR3 DNA: TGTGCCACCAGTGACTGGACAGGGTCCGGGGAGCTGTTTTTT. This sequence encodes CATSDWTGSGELFF.

The rearrangement links TRBV6-5 to TRBJ1-1; D is uncertain. This CDR3 is 14 amino acids long. Germline CDR1 is MNHEY and CDR2 is SVGAGI. V gave up 6 bases and J gave up 0 bases, with 11 bases separating them. This CDR3 is CASRLPGMNTEAFF. The CDR3 DNA reads TGTGCCAGCAGGTTACCCGGGATGAACACTGAAGCTTTCTTT.

A single count supports this clone. The chain employs TRBV7-6 and TRBJ2-3; 9 bases are a match to TRBD2. The germline V gene encodes CDR1 SGHVS and CDR2 FNYEAQ. The V and J ends lost 0 bases and 6 bases, in that order; junction bases with no gene match: 7. The CDR3 totals 16 residues. CDR3: CASSLAVAGARDTQYF. In DNA form, the CDR3 reads TGTGCCAGCAGCTTAGCAGTAGCGGGAGCAAGGGATACGCAGTATTTT. Full variable domain (rest looked up from reference TRBV7-6 and TRBJ2-3): GAGVSQSPRYKVTKRGQDVALRCDPISGHVSLYWYRQALGQGPEFLTYFNYEAQQDKSGLPNDRFSAERPEGSISTLTIQRTEQRDSAMYRCASSLAVAGARDTQYFGPGTRLTVL.

The V and J genes are TRBV4-3 and TRBJ2-2; D gene ambiguous. CDR3 size: 13 residues. Germline CDR1 reads LGHNA; CDR2 reads YSLEER. V dropped 1 base and J dropped 7 bases, with 7 bases sitting between them. CDR3 nucleotides: TGCGCCAGCAGCCAAGTAGGTGGCGGGGAGCTGTTTTTT. This codes for CASSQVGGGELFF.

This clone came up once. V and J are TRBV27 and TRBJ2-3; possible D gene TRBD2, 7 bases. The germline V gene has CDR1 MNHEY and CDR2 SMNVEV (reference sequence). V lost 6 bases to trimming and J lost 0 bases, with 13 bases between them. The CDR3 spans 15 residues. Here the CDR3 DNA reads TGTGCCAGCAGCTGGGGGGGCCTCAGCACAGATACGCAGTATTTT. Translation: CASSWGGLSTDTQYF.

In nucleotides, the CDR3 is TGTGCCAGCAGTTGGACCCAGAACACCGGGGAGCTGTTTTTT. This encodes CASSWTQNTGELFF. This chain joins TRBV6-2 or TRBV6-3 and TRBJ2-2, with D unclear. The CDR3 spans 14 residues. Germline CDR1 reads MNHEY; CDR2 reads SVGEGT. Trimming shortened V by 4 bases and J by 1 base, and 7 bases separated the two germline ends.

This chain joins TRBV5-5 and TRBJ1-5, with 7 bases that match TRBD1. The CDR3 consists of 14 residues. Trimming removed 4 bases from V and 3 bases from J; junction bases left unmatched: 4. From germline, CDR1 is SGHKS and CDR2 YYEKEE (reference sequence). The CDR3 DNA reads TGTGCCAGCAGCGCCGGGACAGACAATCAGCCCCAGCATTTT. Translating it yields CASSAGTDNQPQHF.

The genes are TRBV27 and TRBJ2-4; D uncertain. The V gene lost 5 bases and the J gene lost 0 bases, with 11 bases spanning the gap. Per the germline V gene, CDR1 is MNHEY and CDR2 is SMNVEV (reference sequence). The CDR3 has 15 residues. In nucleotides, the CDR3 is TGTGCCAGCAGTGAATCAGGATTAGCCAAAAACATTCAGTACTTC. It is translated as CASSESGLAKNIQYF.

The chain recombines TRBV5-1 with TRBJ1-4, with D possibly TRBD1 on 6 matching bases. The V end lost 0 bases, the J end lost 4 bases, and 13 bases lay between the germline ends. Looked up from germline, CDR1 is SGHRS and CDR2 is YFSETQ. The CDR3 totals 16 residues. CDR3 sequence (DNA): TGCGCCAGCAGCTTGGATGGGACACTAGGTAATGAAAAACTGTTTTTT. Residues: CASSLDGTLGNEKLFF.

This chain connects TRBV6-5 to TRBJ1-1; D not resolved. V was clipped by 6 bases and J by 6 bases, with 14 bases between them. This CDR3 is 13 amino acids long. The germline V gene encodes CDR1 MNHEY and CDR2 SVGAGI. In nucleotides, the CDR3 is TGTGCCAGCAGGGACTTCACGACACCTGAAGCTTTCTTT. The encoded protein is CASRDFTTPEAFF.

This chain connects TRBV14 to TRBJ2-7, with unresolved D. Germline values: CDR1 SGHDN, CDR2 FVKESK. V lost 3 bases and J 8 bases, leaving 11 bases between the germline ends. This CDR3 spans 12 amino acids. CDR3 in DNA: TGTGCCAGCAGCCATTCCCAGGTGAAGCAGTACTTC. Residues: CASSHSQVKQYF.

The rearrangement joins TRBV28 to TRBJ1-2; 9 bases fit TRBD1. With 10 bases clipped from V and 6 bases from J, the junction kept 12 bases outside the gene matches. This CDR3 has 14 amino acids. Germline V CDR1 and CDR2: MDHEN, SYDVKM. The CDR3 region has the DNA TGTGCCATTAGGCCCCAGGACAGGGGACATGGCTACACCTTC. It specifies CAIRPQDRGHGYTF.

V is TRBV5-5 and J is TRBJ1-1, with D possibly matching TRBD1 (5 bases). CDR1 is SGHKS and CDR2 is YYEKEE in the germline V gene (reference sequence). With 4 bases removed from V and 7 bases from J, the gap between germline ends came to 17 bases. This CDR3 has 14 residues. The CDR3 nucleotides are TGTGCCAGCAGCCCAGGCGGGGGTTGGGGTGAAGCTTTCTTT. This translates into CASSPGGGWGEAFF.